A selection of T cell receptor beta chains follows, all from one sample in a study of long-term antiretroviral therapy in people with HIV. Using immunoSEQ multiplex PCR, the repertoire was profiled, and TCRdb retains in-frame clones only, with some absent. The table lists tens of thousands of clones, roughly 80% of them singletons. The source was unsorted PBMCs, collected 0.2 years after starting antiretroviral therapy. The receptors derive from a woman aged 25 to 39 with HIV. Each CDR3 is given with its conserved first and last residue. Fields, in order: V gene, D gene, clone size, J gene, CDR3 DNA, CDR3 protein. A D gene is named only where the DNA matches it firmly. The listing skips clone size in some rows; elsewhere it reads once, few, many or a size class.

>TRBV30|-|-|TRBJ1-5
TGTACCTGGAGTGAGGACAGACTCAATCAGCCCCAGCATTTT
CTWSEDRLNQPQHF
>TRBV19|-|-|TRBJ2-3
TGTGCGACGCTGGACGGGGGGCGGGGCGATACGCAGTATTTT
CATLDGGRGDTQYF
>TRBV18|-|-|TRBJ1-1
TGTGCCAGCTCTCCGGGGCAGGGGAACACTGAAGCTTTCTTT
CASSPGQGNTEAFF
>TRBV19|-|-|TRBJ1-2
TGTGCCAGTAGTATCCTCCGATGGGACATTACAATTAACTATGGCTACACCTTC
CASSILRWDITINYGYTF
>TRBV7-3|-|-|TRBJ2-2
TGTGCCAGCAGCTTACGGTCCCTGGCCACCGGGGAGCTGTTTTTT
CASSLRSLATGELFF
>TRBV18|-|-|TRBJ1-1
TGTGCCAGCTCACTCAGGGGAGACACTGAAGCTTTCTTT
CASSLRGDTEAFF
>TRBV19|TRBD2|-|TRBJ2-5
TGTGCCAGTGCTGCTAGCGGGGGGGCGGTCGAGACCCAGTACTTC
CASAASGGAVETQYF
>TRBV7-9|TRBD2|-|TRBJ2-3
TGTGCCAGCAGCTTAGGTTTATATAGCGGGGTATCAGATACGCAGTATTTT
CASSLGLYSGVSDTQYF
>TRBV7-8|-|-|TRBJ2-1
TGTGCCAGCAGCCTCAAGTCCACCGGATACAATGAGCAGTTCTTC
CASSLKSTGYNEQFF
>TRBV2|-|-|TRBJ2-3
TGTGCCAGCAGTGCGGAGACTAGTAGAGGCTATACGCAGTATTTT
CASSAETSRGYTQYF
>TRBV18|-|-|TRBJ1-1
TGTGCCAGCTCATCCCTGGGCACTGAAGCTTTCTTT
CASSSLGTEAFF
>TRBV4-2|TRBD2|-|TRBJ2-3
TGTGCCAGCAGCCAAGCCGTGGTGGTAGCGGGGGAACATAGCACAGATACGCAGTATTTT
CASSQAVVVAGEHSTDTQYF
>TRBV9|-|few|TRBJ1-2
TGTGCCAGCAGCGTACTTACATCGAACTATGGCTACACCTTC
CASSVLTSNYGYTF
>TRBV28|TRBD1|-|TRBJ2-7
TGTGCCAGCAGCCTCGGACAGGTCTACGAGCAGTACTTC
CASSLGQVYEQYF
>TRBV5-4|TRBD1|-|TRBJ1-3
TGTGCCAGCAGCACCCGAGGGACAGGGGCTGGAAACACCATATATTTT
CASSTRGTGAGNTIYF
>TRBV5-1|-|-|TRBJ2-5
TGCGCCAGCAGCCGGGAAGGGCAAGAGACCCAGTACTTC
CASSREGQETQYF
>TRBV6-5|TRBD1|-|TRBJ2-7
TGTGCCAGCAGTTACCGGACAGGGGGGAACGAGCAGTACTTC
CASSYRTGGNEQYF
>TRBV2|-|few|TRBJ1-2
TGTGCCAGCAGGGGGAACCCCTATGGCTACACCTTC
CASRGNPYGYTF
>TRBV6-6|-|-|TRBJ1-1
TGTGCCAGCAGAGGGGGAGGGGCTGAAGCTTTCTTT
CASRGGGAEAFF
>TRBV7-9|-|-|TRBJ2-1
TGTGCCAGCAGCTTAGTCGGCAGGGGCAATGAGCAGTTCTTC
CASSLVGRGNEQFF
>TRBV6-5|-|-|TRBJ1-1
TGTGCCAGCAGGACTCCACAGGGGAACACTGAAGCTTTCTTT
CASRTPQGNTEAFF
>TRBV5-6|-|once|TRBJ1-3
TGTGCCAGCAGCTTGGATCGGCAGGGCCTTGGAAACACCATATATTTT
CASSLDRQGLGNTIYF
>TRBV5-6|-|-|TRBJ1-4
TGTGCCAGCAGCTTTGGAGGGGTTGAGGAAAAACTGTTTTTT
CASSFGGVEEKLFF
>TRBV29-1|TRBD2|-|TRBJ2-3
TGCAGCGTTGATAGAGGGACTAGTATGTCAGATACGCAGTATTTT
CSVDRGTSMSDTQYF
>TRBV2|-|-|TRBJ1-4
TGTGCCAGCAGTGAATTACAGGAATATGAAAAACTGTTTTTT
CASSELQEYEKLFF
>TRBV27|TRBD1|-|TRBJ1-1
TGTGCCAGCAGTCCAGGGGGCGCCTTCACTGAAGCTTTCTTT
CASSPGGAFTEAFF
>TRBV6-1|-|-|TRBJ1-5
TGTGCCAGCAGTCACCCGGCAGCTTCCAATCAGCCCCAGCATTTT
CASSHPAASNQPQHF
>TRBV29-1|-|-|TRBJ1-2
TGCAGCGTTGGACAGTCGCCGACCTATGGCTACACCTTC
CSVGQSPTYGYTF
>TRBV5-1|-|-|TRBJ2-7
TGCGCCAGCAGCCAGGAAGTTGGGGTGGCCTACGAGCAGTACTTC
CASSQEVGVAYEQYF
>TRBV10-3|TRBD1|-|TRBJ2-5
TGTGCCGCCACGGAACAGGGGTCTTTAGGGGAGACCCAGTACTTC
CAATEQGSLGETQYF
>TRBV20-1|-|-|TRBJ2-5
TGCAGTGCTAGAGATCAAAAGACCCAGTACTTC
CSARDQKTQYF
>TRBV10-2|-|-|TRBJ2-7
TGCGCCAGCAGTGAGGACCGAACCTACGAGCAGTACTTC
CASSEDRTYEQYF
>TRBV6-6|TRBD1|-|TRBJ2-7
TGTGCCAGCAGACGGGACAGCATAGCGTACGAGCAGTACTTC
CASRRDSIAYEQYF
>TRBV5-6|TRBD1|-|TRBJ1-1
TGTGCCAGCAGCTTGGTGGAGGGGACAGGTGAAGCTTTCTTT
CASSLVEGTGEAFF
>TRBV5-5|TRBD1|-|TRBJ1-1
TGTGCCAGCAGCGACAGACAGGGTGTCACTGAAGCTTTCTTT
CASSDRQGVTEAFF
>TRBV28|TRBD1|-|TRBJ1-5
TGTGCCAGCAGACAATATGGGACAGTAAAGGGGAATCAGCCCCAGCATTTT
CASRQYGTVKGNQPQHF